A selection of T cell receptor beta chains follows, all from one sample in a study of blood T cell repertoires in COVID-19. Measured with immunoSEQ multiplex PCR; TCRdb has only the in-frame clones, and not every one. The data hold around 200,000 clones, with 86% observed a single time. Sequenced sample: PBMCs or T cells enriched from blood (not recorded which). The receptor set was obtained from a woman aged 40 to 50 with acute COVID-19. The CDR3 runs from the conserved cysteine through the conserved F or W. The D gene is left open where the match is weak. Only part of the rows carry a size: once, few, many, or a class if the clone is expanded.

j_call clone_size v_call d_call cdr3_nt cdr3_aa
TRBJ2-1 NA TRBV6-7 TRBD1 TGTGCCAGGTACCGGGCCAAGGGGGCCTCCACTGAGCAGTTCTTC CARYRAKGASTEQFF
TRBJ2-3 NA TRBV7-3 NA TGTGCCAGCAGCTTAACAGGGGCCGGCACAGATACGCAGTATTTT CASSLTGAGTDTQYF
TRBJ2-1 NA TRBV2 NA TGTGCCAGCGTGCGACAGACATACAATGAGCAGTTCTTC CASVRQTYNEQFF
TRBJ1-5 NA TRBV4-3 TRBD1 TGCGCCAGCAGCCAAGGCTCAGGGGGTCAGCCCCAGCATTTT CASSQGSGGQPQHF
TRBJ1-2 NA TRBV12-3/TRBV12-4 NA TGTGCCAGCAGGTCACAGAATTCCTATGGCTACACCTTC CASRSQNSYGYTF
TRBJ1-2 NA TRBV5-1 TRBD1 TGCGCCAGCAGCTTGCCCGGGGACAGGGAAGTTGTTAACTATGGCTACACCTTC CASSLPGDREVVNYGYTF
TRBJ1-2 NA TRBV4-2 NA TGTGCCAGCAGCCAAGATTTTAGGGGTACAGGGGGCTACACCTTC CASSQDFRGTGGYTF
TRBJ2-5 NA TRBV29-1 TRBD1 TGCAGCGTTGAAGAGACAGGGGCTATCGGGACCCAGTACTTC CSVEETGAIGTQYF
TRBJ1-1 few TRBV15 NA TGTGCCACCAGCAGAGATCCAAACACTGAAGCTTTCTTT CATSRDPNTEAFF
TRBJ1-1 NA TRBV6-5 NA TGTGCCAGCAGTTATATGCGGGTCATAAGGAACACTGAAGCTTTCTTT CASSYMRVIRNTEAFF
TRBJ1-6 NA TRBV2 TRBD1 TGTGCCAGCGGGGTGGACAGGGATAATTCACCCCTCCACTTT CASGVDRDNSPLHF
TRBJ1-4 NA TRBV30 NA TGTGCCTGGAGTGTGACCAGGGGCTCTAGTGAGAAACTGTTTTTT CAWSVTRGSSEKLFF
TRBJ1-5 NA TRBV27 TRBD1 TGTGCCAGCAGTTCGCGGACAGGGGGGGGTCAGCCCCAGCATTTT CASSSRTGGGQPQHF